What follows are 32 T cell receptor beta chains derived from one specimen sequenced in a study of human T cells and chemical hapten exposure. One entry per CDR3 protein results from TCRdb running MiXCR on the RACE reads. The table records around 57,000 distinct CDR3 sequences, 11% of them present only once. Described time point: pre-sensitization, week 0. Treatment of the sample: therapeutic diphenylcyclopropenone sensitization with weekly scalp DPC. The sequences come from whole blood, collected in connection with sensitization to the hapten diphenylcyclopropenone (DPC). The receptors shown here come from a woman between 35 and 50 years old with alopecia areata. Some clones in this sample may be carry-over from other donors' samples.

There are a few counts of this clonotype. The chain has TRBV7-2 and TRBJ2-2; TRBD1 is a possible D gene (6 bases). Germline lookup yields CDR1 SGHTA and CDR2 FQGNSA. The germline V and J ends were trimmed by 2 bases and 5 bases, with 12 bases remaining between them. This CDR3 region has 15 residues. The CDR3 region is CASSLRGQLTGELFF. DNA of the CDR3: TGTGCCAGCAGCTTACGTGGACAGCTAACCGGGGAGCTGTTTTTT.

The V gene is TRBV11-1, the J gene TRBJ2-5, with no clear D. Germline V CDR1 and CDR2: SGHAT, FQDESV (reference sequence). The CDR3 length is 14 residues. The V gene lost 7 bases and the J gene lost 5 bases, with 17 bases spanning the gap. The DNA of the CDR3 is TGTGCCAGCACCTACCGGCGGCAGACGGAGACCCAGTACTTC. It specifies CASTYRRQTETQYF.

This clonotype has more than one count but fewer than ten. The chain links TRBV12-3 or TRBV12-4 to TRBJ2-4; 7 nucleotides match TRBD1. This CDR3 comprises 13 residues. With V trimmed by 4 bases and J by 10 bases, 7 bases remained unmatched. CDR3 amino acids: CASSSASGGIQYF. The CDR3 region has the DNA TGTGCCAGCAGTTCGGCGTCAGGGGGAATTCAGTACTTC.

This rearrangement joins TRBV7-8 to TRBJ1-5, with a possible D match to TRBD1 (5 bases). This CDR3 region has 15 residues. V lost 2 bases and J lost 0, with 8 bases in between. Germline loops: CDR1 SGHVS, CDR2 FQNEAQ. CDR3 sequence: CASSLLGDSNQPQHF. The CDR3 DNA reads as TGTGCCAGCAGCTTATTGGGGGATAGCAATCAGCCCCAGCATTTT.

This clonotype was seen a few times. This rearrangement joins TRBV19 to TRBJ2-7; a weak D match, TRBD2 (5 bases). The V end lost 3 bases, the J end lost 6 bases, and 9 bases lay between the germline ends. CDR3 length equals 12 residues. CDR1 is LNHDA and CDR2 is SQIVND in the germline V gene (reference sequence). The CDR3 DNA reads as TGTGCCAGTAGTATGGTAGCGAGCGAGCAGTACTTC. Amino acids: CASSMVASEQYF.

This clonotype was observed a single time. The chain couples TRBV5-3 to TRBJ1-1; unclear D gene. TRBV5-3 is recorded as an ORF, its role being uncertain. This CDR3 has 15 amino acids. V was pared by 2 bases and J by 1 base, with 12 bases between. CDR3 in amino acids: CARSFGGRRNTEAFF. CDR3 nucleotide sequence: TGTGCCAGAAGCTTTGGAGGCCGGAGGAACACTGAAGCTTTCTTT.

This rearrangement joins TRBV29-1 to TRBJ2-1; TRBD2 is a possible D gene (7 bases). Trimming left V 7 bases short and J 7 bases short, with 8 bases between. The CDR3 contains 10 residues. Germline loops: CDR1 SQVTM, CDR2 ANQGSEA. The CDR3 loop reads CSEGGNEQFF. For the CDR3, the DNA is TGCAGCGAGGGGGGGAATGAGCAGTTCTTC.

This chain uses TRBV15 with TRBJ1-2; tentatively, D is TRBD1 (5 bases). V was cut by 3 bases and J by 4 bases, with 12 bases left in between. CDR3 length: 14 amino acids. CDR1 and CDR2 (germline): LNHNV, YYDKDF (reference sequence). As DNA, the CDR3 is TGTGCCACCAGCAGCACGGGGCGGGGCTATGGCTACACCTTC. As protein: CATSSTGRGYGYTF.

This clonotype was recorded a few times. This chain links TRBV7-2 with TRBJ2-3; D perhaps matches TRBD1 (7 bases). The CDR3 totals 17 residues. Germline V gives CDR1 SGHTA, CDR2 FQGNSA. Between the trimmed V and J ends, which lost 5 bases and 3 bases, there was a span of 21 bases. The CDR3 spells CASSPKGAASVTDTQYF. CDR3 sequence (DNA): TGTGCCAGCAGCCCTAAGGGGGCGGCTAGCGTTACAGATACGCAGTATTTT. Complete variable domain (other parts from reference TRBV7-2 and TRBJ2-3): GAGVSQSPSNKVTEKGKDVELRCDPISGHTALYWYRQSLGQGLEFLIYFQGNSAPDKSGLPSDRFSAERTGGSVSTLTIQRTQQEDSAVYLCASSPKGAASVTDTQYFGPGTRLTVL.

V is TRBV28 and J is TRBJ2-1, with 7 positions matching TRBD1. V was clipped by 6 bases and J by 5 bases; unmatched bases: 10. There are 15 residues in the CDR3. From germline, CDR1 is MDHEN and CDR2 SYDVKM. CDR3 coding DNA: TGTGCCAGCAGGATAGGGGACAGTTTTGACAATGAGCAGTTCTTC. It yields the protein CASRIGDSFDNEQFF.

The sample holds a few counts of this clonotype. J is TRBJ1-4 and V is TRBV20-1; TRBD1 agrees at 8 bases. The length of the CDR3 is 18 residues. Germline CDR1 and CDR2: DFQATT and SNEGSKA (reference sequence). The ends lost 0 bases at V and 0 bases at J; junction bases unmatched: 9. The CDR3: CSARDWTGKETTNEKLFF. CDR3 nucleotides: TGCAGTGCTAGAGATTGGACAGGGAAGGAGACAACTAATGAAAAACTGTTTTTT.

The rearrangement links TRBV27 to TRBJ2-7; D possibly corresponds to TRBD2 (6 bases). Per the germline V gene, CDR1 is MNHEY and CDR2 is SMNVEV (reference sequence). The CDR3 length is 14 residues. V shed 6 bases and J shed 0 bases, with 12 bases lying between them. The CDR3, as DNA: TGTGCCAGCAGCTTGACGGGGGACTCCTACGAGCAGTACTTC. Its translation is CASSLTGDSYEQYF.

The chain joins TRBV7-6 to TRBJ2-3; the D gene is possibly TRBD2 (5 bases). The CDR3 sequence is 13 residues long. V gave up 1 base and J gave up 4 bases, with 6 bases separating them. Germline V CDR1 and CDR2: SGHVS, FNYEAQ. CDR3 nucleotides: TGTGCCAGCAGCTTAGTGGGAGCAGATACGCAGTATTTT. Amino acid sequence: CASSLVGADTQYF. Looking up the rest from reference TRBV7-6 and TRBJ2-3 gives the full variable domain: GAGVSQSPRYKVTKRGQDVALRCDPISGHVSLYWYRQALGQGPEFLTYFNYEAQQDKSGLPNDRFSAERPEGSISTLTIQRTEQRDSAMYRCASSLVGADTQYFGPGTRLTVL.

This chain connects TRBV4-2 to TRBJ1-1; no firm D call. Deletions cut 5 bases from V and 6 bases from J, with 16 bases between. The CDR3 totals 14 residues. The germline V gene has CDR1 LGHNA and CDR2 YNFKEQ. CDR3 residues: CASSVQLEGAEAFF. CDR3 nucleotides: TGTGCCAGCAGCGTCCAACTCGAGGGCGCTGAAGCTTTCTTT.

The chain links TRBV2 to TRBJ1-1; D may be TRBD1 (5 bases). The germline CDR1 and CDR2 sequences are SNHLY and FYNNEI. This CDR3 is 15 amino acids long. V lost 7 bases, J lost 2 bases, and 17 bases lay in between. The CDR3 spells CASKAGGGSNTEAFF. CDR3 nucleotide sequence: TGTGCCAGCAAAGCCGGCGGGGGTTCCAACACTGAAGCTTTCTTT.

Here the CDR3 DNA reads TGCAGCGTTGTGGGAGGGGCGTCTAATGAAAAACTGTTTTTT. Its translation: CSVVGGASNEKLFF. This sequence joins TRBV29-1 and TRBJ1-4; D perhaps matches TRBD1 (5 bases). Germline V lookup: CDR1 SQVTM, CDR2 ANQGSEA. CDR3 length: 14 residues. V was trimmed by 4 bases and J by 3 bases, leaving 12 bases between them.

The chain recombines TRBV9 with TRBJ2-1; weak D call: TRBD2 (6 bases). This CDR3 comprises 12 residues. Trimming stripped 7 bases from V and 9 bases from J, with 14 bases between. Germline lookup yields CDR1 SGDLS and CDR2 YYNGEE. The CDR3 region is CASRAGRGEQFF. The CDR3 coding sequence is TGTGCCAGCCGGGCGGGAAGGGGTGAGCAGTTCTTC.

This clonotype was seen many times. The chain joins TRBV20-1 to TRBJ1-3, with D perhaps TRBD1 (6 bases). The CDR3 length is 18 residues. Germline lookup yields CDR1 DFQATT and CDR2 SNEGSKA (reference sequence). V was shortened by 6 bases and J by 1 base, with 25 bases between the two germline ends. The CDR3 nucleotides read TGCAGTGCCCGCGGCCCCTCTGGCCAGGGGATTTCTGGAAACACCATATATTTT. Translating gives CSARGPSGQGISGNTIYF.

This clonotype was picked up a small number of times. This chain connects TRBV9 to TRBJ2-7; the D call may be TRBD1 or TRBD2 (5 bases each). Germline lookup yields CDR1 SGDLS and CDR2 YYNGEE. The V end lost 0 bases, the J end lost 2 bases, and 9 bases lay between the germline ends. This CDR3 has 14 residues. CDR3 in DNA: TGTGCCAGCAGCGTAGGAGAGGGACCCTACGAGCAGTACTTC. Its translation: CASSVGEGPYEQYF.

This chain links TRBV5-4 with TRBJ1-6; 7 nucleotides match TRBD1. CDR1 SGHNT and CDR2 YYREEE come from the germline V gene (reference sequence). CDR3 size: 14 residues. The V gene end was trimmed by 8 bases and the J gene end by 9 bases; junction bases not matched to a gene: 11. The CDR3 sequence is CASTPQGSGSPLHF. In nucleotides, the CDR3 is TGTGCCAGTACCCCACAGGGGTCTGGTTCACCCCTCCACTTT. Full variable domain (remainder filled in from reference TRBV5-4 and TRBJ1-6): ETGVTQSPTHLIKTRGQQVTLRCSSQSGHNTVSWYQQALGQGPQFIFQYYREEENGRGNFPPRFSGLQFPNYSSELNVNALELDDSALYLCASTPQGSGSPLHFGNGTRLTVT.

Only a few counts were recorded for this clonotype. The V and J genes are TRBV15 and TRBJ2-7; D remains ambiguous. Trimming left V 0 bases short and J 4 bases short, with 7 bases between. Per germline, CDR1 LNHNV and CDR2 YYDKDF (reference sequence). The CDR3 totals 13 residues. CDR3 amino acids: CATSRDLEYEQYF. CDR3 in DNA: TGTGCCACCAGCAGAGATCTAGAGTACGAGCAGTACTTC.

This clonotype was seen at least ten times. The rearrangement links TRBV5-4 to TRBJ2-7; TRBD2 aligns across 7 bases. This CDR3 is 12 amino acids long. V lost 3 bases, J lost 4 bases, and 1 base stayed unmatched. The germline V gene has CDR1 SGHNT and CDR2 YYREEE (reference sequence). CDR3 residues: CASSWGGYEQYF. The CDR3 bases are TGTGCCAGCAGCTGGGGGGGGTACGAGCAGTACTTC. Drawing the rest from reference TRBV5-4 and TRBJ2-7, the complete variable domain is ETGVTQSPTHLIKTRGQQVTLRCSSQSGHNTVSWYQQALGQGPQFIFQYYREEENGRGNFPPRFSGLQFPNYSSELNVNALELDDSALYLCASSWGGYEQYFGPGTRLTVT.

This clonotype occurred many times. The chain combines TRBV4-3 with TRBJ1-1, with D possibly being TRBD1 (6 bases). This CDR3 comprises 14 residues. CDR1 is LGHNA, CDR2 YSLEER, per germline. The ends were cut back, 0 bases at V and 5 bases at J, with 10 bases in the middle. CDR3: CASSQDPRGTEAFF. The CDR3 DNA follows: TGCGCCAGCAGCCAAGATCCCAGGGGAACTGAAGCTTTCTTT.

The chain recombines TRBV5-1 with TRBJ2-5; a possible D gene is TRBD1 (5 bases). V was trimmed by 1 base and J by 5 bases, leaving 6 bases between them. Germline loops: CDR1 SGHRS, CDR2 YFSETQ. The CDR3 is 12 residues long. CDR3 loop: CASSLWGETQYF. CDR3 nucleotides: TGCGCCAGCAGCTTGTGGGGCGAGACCCAGTACTTC. Together with reference TRBV5-1 and TRBJ2-5, the CDR3 gives the full variable domain: KAGVTQTPRYLIKTRGQQVTLSCSPISGHRSVSWYQQTPGQGLQFLFEYFSETQRNKGNFPGRFSGRQFSNSRSEMNVSTLELGDSALYLCASSLWGETQYFGPGTRLLVL.

This chain links TRBV29-1 with TRBJ2-7; D might be TRBD2 (6 bases). In germline, CDR1 is SQVTM, CDR2 ANQGSEA. The CDR3 length is 12 residues. V lost 4 bases, J lost 5 bases, and 12 bases lay in between. The CDR3 nucleotides read TGCAGCGTTGCGGAGGGGATAAACGAGCAGTACTTC. It is translated as CSVAEGINEQYF.

This clonotype was picked up many times. This chain links TRBV7-9 with TRBJ1-3; D unclear. This CDR3 has 17 amino acids. Per germline, CDR1 SEHNR and CDR2 FQNEAQ (reference sequence). V was cut by 0 bases and J by 0 bases, with 12 bases left in between. Here the CDR3 reads CASSLAVSTTSGNTIYF. In nucleotides, the CDR3 is TGTGCCAGCAGCTTAGCGGTCAGTACGACCTCTGGAAACACCATATATTTT.

This clonotype was observed a few times. J is TRBJ2-1 and V is TRBV6-2 or TRBV6-3; the match to TRBD2 covers 11 bases. V trimming: 0 bases; J trimming: 0 bases; junction bases outside the gene matches: 16. The germline V gene encodes CDR1 MNHEY and CDR2 SVGEGT. CDR3 length: 22 amino acids. The CDR3 DNA follows: TGTGCCAGCAGTTACTCCCTACTAGCGGGGGTCGGACATTTGAGCTCCTACAATGAGCAGTTCTTC. Its translation is CASSYSLLAGVGHLSSYNEQFF.

This clonotype was counted ten times or more. CDR3 nucleotides: TGTGCCAGCACCTTTGGTCGCGGATCCTACGAGCAGTACTTC. Protein sequence: CASTFGRGSYEQYF. The genes are TRBV27 and TRBJ2-7; D is ambiguous. Germline loops: CDR1 MNHEY, CDR2 SMNVEV (reference sequence). The CDR3 loop spans 14 amino acids. Trimming cost V 7 bases and J 1 base, with 14 bases left between them.

Points on this clonotype: This sequence may be a read error, since a much larger clone differs from it by one base. The V call is TRBV6-2 or TRBV6-3, the J call TRBJ2-1; 7 bases agree with TRBD2. CDR3 size: 15 residues. Germline loops: CDR1 MNHEY, CDR2 SVGEGT. The chain's CDR3 is CSSSTPSGRLNEQFF. The CDR3 DNA reads as TGTTCCAGCAGTACACCTAGCGGTAGACTAAATGAGCAGTTCTTC.

This clonotype was counted only a few times. This chain joins TRBV30 and TRBJ2-5, with 11 bases that match TRBD2. The CDR3 loop spans 15 amino acids. After removal of 3 bases from V and 7 bases from J, the junction contained 10 bases not matched to a gene. Germline CDR1 reads GTSNPN; CDR2 reads SVGIG (reference sequence). The CDR3 DNA sequence: TGTGCCTGGAGGGGGACTAGCGGAACCCTGGGGACCCAGTACTTC. Translated, it gives CAWRGTSGTLGTQYF.

This clonotype was detected many times. The V call is TRBV7-2, the J call TRBJ2-1; D not certain. Germline assignment: CDR1 SGHTA and CDR2 FQGNSA. The CDR3 is 19 amino acids. With 2 bases removed from V and 2 bases from J, the gap between germline ends came to 22 bases. The chain's CDR3 is CASSLSGHPDQRAYNEQFF. CDR3 DNA sequence: TGTGCCAGCAGCTTATCGGGCCATCCGGATCAACGGGCCTACAATGAGCAGTTCTTC. The full variable domain, rest sourced from reference TRBV7-2 and TRBJ2-1, is GAGVSQSPSNKVTEKGKDVELRCDPISGHTALYWYRQSLGQGLEFLIYFQGNSAPDKSGLPSDRFSAERTGGSVSTLTIQRTQQEDSAVYLCASSLSGHPDQRAYNEQFFGPGTRLTVL.

There are a few counts of this clonotype. This rearrangement joins TRBV6-2 or TRBV6-3 to TRBJ1-2, with unresolved D. This CDR3 is 13 amino acids long. Trimming stripped 8 bases from V and 3 bases from J, with 13 bases between. Germline V gene lookup returns CDR1 MNHEY and CDR2 SVGEGT. Here the CDR3 DNA reads TGTGCCAGCTTCCCCGACCGAGACTATGGCTACACCTTC. Protein product: CASFPDRDYGYTF.